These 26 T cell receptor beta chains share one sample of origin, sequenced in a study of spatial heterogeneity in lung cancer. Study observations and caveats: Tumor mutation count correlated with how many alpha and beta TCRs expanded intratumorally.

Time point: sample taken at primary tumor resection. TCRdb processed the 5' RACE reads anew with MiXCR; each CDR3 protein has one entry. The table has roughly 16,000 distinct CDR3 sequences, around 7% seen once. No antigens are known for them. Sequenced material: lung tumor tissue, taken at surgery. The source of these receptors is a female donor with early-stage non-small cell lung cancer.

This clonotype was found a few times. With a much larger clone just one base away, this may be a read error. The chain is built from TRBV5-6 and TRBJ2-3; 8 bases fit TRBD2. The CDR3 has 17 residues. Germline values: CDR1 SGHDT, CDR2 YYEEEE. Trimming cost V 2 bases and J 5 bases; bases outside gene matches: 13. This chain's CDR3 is CASSFGELRLAGDTQYF. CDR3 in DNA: TGTGCCAGCAGCTTTGGGGAGCTCCGGCTAGCGGGAGATACGCAGTATTTT. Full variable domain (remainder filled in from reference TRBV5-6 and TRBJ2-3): DAGVTQSPTHLIKTRGQQVTLRCSPKSGHDTVSWYQQALGQGPQFIFQYYEEEERQRGNFPDRFSGHQFPNYSSELNVNALLLGDSALYLCASSFGELRLAGDTQYFGPGTRLTVL.

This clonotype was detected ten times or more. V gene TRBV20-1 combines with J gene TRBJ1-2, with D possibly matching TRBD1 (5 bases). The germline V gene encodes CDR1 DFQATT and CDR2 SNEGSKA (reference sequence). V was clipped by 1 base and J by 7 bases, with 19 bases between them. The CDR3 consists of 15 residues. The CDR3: CSARVGGQRMGGYTF. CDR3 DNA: TGCAGTGCTAGAGTTGGGGGTCAACGAATGGGTGGCTACACCTTC.

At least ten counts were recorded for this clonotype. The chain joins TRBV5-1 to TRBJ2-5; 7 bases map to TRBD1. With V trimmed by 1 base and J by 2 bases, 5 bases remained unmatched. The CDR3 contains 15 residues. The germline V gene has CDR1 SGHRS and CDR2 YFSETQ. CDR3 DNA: TGCGCCAGCAGCTTGCAACAGGGGTCACAAGAGACCCAGTACTTC. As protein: CASSLQQGSQETQYF.

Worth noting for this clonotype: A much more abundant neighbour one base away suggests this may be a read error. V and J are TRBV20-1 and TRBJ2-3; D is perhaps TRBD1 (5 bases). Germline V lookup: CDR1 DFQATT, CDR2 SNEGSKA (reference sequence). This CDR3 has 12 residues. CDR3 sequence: CSAVGRTDTRYF. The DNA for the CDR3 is TGCAGTGCCGTGGGGCGCACAGATACGCGGTATTTT.

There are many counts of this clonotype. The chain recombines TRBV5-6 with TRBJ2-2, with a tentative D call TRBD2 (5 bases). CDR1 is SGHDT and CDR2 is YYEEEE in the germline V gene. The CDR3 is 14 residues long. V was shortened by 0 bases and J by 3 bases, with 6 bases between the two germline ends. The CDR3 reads CASSLGEYTGELFF. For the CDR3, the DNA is TGTGCCAGCAGCTTGGGGGAGTACACCGGGGAGCTGTTTTTT.

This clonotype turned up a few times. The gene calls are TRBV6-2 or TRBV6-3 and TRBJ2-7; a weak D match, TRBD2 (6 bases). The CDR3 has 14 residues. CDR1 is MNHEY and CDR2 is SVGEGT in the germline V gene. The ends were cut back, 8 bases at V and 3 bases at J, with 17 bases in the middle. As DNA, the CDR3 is TGTGCCAGCGCCGGGGCGGGAAAAGGCTACGAGCAGTACTTC. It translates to CASAGAGKGYEQYF.

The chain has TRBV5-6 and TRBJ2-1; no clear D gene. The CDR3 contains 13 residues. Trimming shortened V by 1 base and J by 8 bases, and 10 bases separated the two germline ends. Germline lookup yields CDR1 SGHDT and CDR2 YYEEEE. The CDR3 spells CASSLYLRDEQFF. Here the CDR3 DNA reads TGTGCCAGCAGCTTGTACCTACGCGATGAGCAGTTCTTC.

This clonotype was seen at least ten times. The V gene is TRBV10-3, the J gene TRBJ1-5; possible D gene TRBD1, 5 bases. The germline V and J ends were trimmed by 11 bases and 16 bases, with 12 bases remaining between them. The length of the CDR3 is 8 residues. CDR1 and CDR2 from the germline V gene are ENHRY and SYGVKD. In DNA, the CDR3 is TGTGCCCTTTGGACAAAACATTTT. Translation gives CALWTKHF.

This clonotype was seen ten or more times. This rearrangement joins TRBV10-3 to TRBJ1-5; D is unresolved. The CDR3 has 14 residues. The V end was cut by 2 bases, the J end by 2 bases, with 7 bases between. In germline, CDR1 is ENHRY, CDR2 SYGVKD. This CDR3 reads CAISEGRGNQPQHF. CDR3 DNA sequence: TGTGCCATCAGTGAGGGGAGGGGCAATCAGCCCCAGCATTTT.

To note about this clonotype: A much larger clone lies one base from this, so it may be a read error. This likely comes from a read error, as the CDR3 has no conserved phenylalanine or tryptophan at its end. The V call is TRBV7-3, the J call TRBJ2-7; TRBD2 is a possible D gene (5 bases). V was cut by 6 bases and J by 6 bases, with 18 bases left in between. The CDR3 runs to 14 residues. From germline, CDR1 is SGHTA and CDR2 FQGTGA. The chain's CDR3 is CASRPAGSGAEQYL. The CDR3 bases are TGTGCCAGCAGGCCTGCGGGTTCTGGCGCCGAGCAGTACCTC.

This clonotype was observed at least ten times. CDR3 loop: CASSLGTGYEQYF. The CDR3 DNA sequence: TGCGCCAGCAGCTTGGGGACGGGCTACGAGCAGTACTTC. The rearrangement joins TRBV5-1 to TRBJ2-7, with D hard to call. V was pared by 0 bases and J by 3 bases, with 7 bases between. The CDR3 is made up of 13 amino acids. The germline V gene has CDR1 SGHRS and CDR2 YFSETQ.

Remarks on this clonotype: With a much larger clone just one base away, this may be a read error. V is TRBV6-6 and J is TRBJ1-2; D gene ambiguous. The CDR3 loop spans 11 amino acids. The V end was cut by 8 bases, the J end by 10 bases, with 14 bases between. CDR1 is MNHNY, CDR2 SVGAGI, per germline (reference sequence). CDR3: CASAYDRVYTF. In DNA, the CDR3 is TGTGCCAGCGCCTATGACCGGGTCTACACCTTC.

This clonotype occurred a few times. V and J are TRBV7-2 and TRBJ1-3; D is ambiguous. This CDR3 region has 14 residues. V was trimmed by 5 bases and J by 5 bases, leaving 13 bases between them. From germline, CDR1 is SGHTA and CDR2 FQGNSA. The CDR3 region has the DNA TGTGCCAGCAGCCTCACCGGACCCAGAAACACCATATATTTT. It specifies CASSLTGPRNTIYF.

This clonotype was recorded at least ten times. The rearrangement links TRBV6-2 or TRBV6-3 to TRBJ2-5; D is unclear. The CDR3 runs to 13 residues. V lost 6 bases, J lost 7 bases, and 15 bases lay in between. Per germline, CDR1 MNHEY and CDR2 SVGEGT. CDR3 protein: CASSPDEKGTQYF. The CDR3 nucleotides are TGTGCCAGCAGCCCCGACGAAAAGGGGACCCAGTACTTC.

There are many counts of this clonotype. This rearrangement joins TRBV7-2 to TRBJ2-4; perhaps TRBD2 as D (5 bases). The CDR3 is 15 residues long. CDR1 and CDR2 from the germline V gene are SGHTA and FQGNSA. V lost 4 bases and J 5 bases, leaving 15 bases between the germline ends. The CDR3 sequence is CASSSRARFQNIQYF. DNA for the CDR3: TGTGCCAGCAGCTCGAGGGCCAGATTTCAAAACATTCAGTACTTC.

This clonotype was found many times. The CDR3 protein is CASSEGLGYTDTQYF. The CDR3 DNA sequence: TGTGCCAGCAGCGAGGGACTAGGTTACACAGATACGCAGTATTTT. The J gene is TRBJ2-3, the V gene TRBV11-2, with 8 bases that match TRBD2. With V trimmed by 5 bases and J by 2 bases, 6 bases remained unmatched. Germline loops: CDR1 SGHAT, CDR2 FQNNGV. The CDR3 consists of 15 residues.

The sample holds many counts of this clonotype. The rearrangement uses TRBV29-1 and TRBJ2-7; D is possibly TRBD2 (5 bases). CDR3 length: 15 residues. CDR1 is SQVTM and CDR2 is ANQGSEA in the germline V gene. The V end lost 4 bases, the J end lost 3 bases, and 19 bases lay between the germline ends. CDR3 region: CSVGSEGSEVYEQYF. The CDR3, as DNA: TGCAGCGTTGGGTCTGAAGGGAGCGAAGTCTACGAGCAGTACTTC.

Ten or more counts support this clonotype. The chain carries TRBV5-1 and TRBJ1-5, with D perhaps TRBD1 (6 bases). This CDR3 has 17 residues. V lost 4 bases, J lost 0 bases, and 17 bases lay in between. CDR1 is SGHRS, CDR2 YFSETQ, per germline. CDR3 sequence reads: CASSPGAGTHSNQPQHF. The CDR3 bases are TGCGCCAGCAGCCCGGGCGCCGGGACACATAGCAATCAGCCCCAGCATTTT.

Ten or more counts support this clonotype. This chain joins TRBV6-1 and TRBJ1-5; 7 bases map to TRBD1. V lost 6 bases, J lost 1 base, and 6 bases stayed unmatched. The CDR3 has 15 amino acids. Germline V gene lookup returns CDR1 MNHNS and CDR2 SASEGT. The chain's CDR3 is CASSSQGFSNQPQHF. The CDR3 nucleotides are TGTGCCAGCAGCTCACAGGGGTTCAGCAATCAGCCCCAGCATTTT.

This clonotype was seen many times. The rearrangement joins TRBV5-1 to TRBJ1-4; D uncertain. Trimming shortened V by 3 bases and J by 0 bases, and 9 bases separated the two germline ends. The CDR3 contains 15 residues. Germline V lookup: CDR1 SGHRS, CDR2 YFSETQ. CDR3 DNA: TGCGCCAGCAGCTCCGACCGATCAACTAATGAAAAACTGTTTTTT. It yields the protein CASSSDRSTNEKLFF. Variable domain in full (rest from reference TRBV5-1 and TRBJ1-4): KAGVTQTPRYLIKTRGQQVTLSCSPISGHRSVSWYQQTPGQGLQFLFEYFSETQRNKGNFPGRFSGRQFSNSRSEMNVSTLELGDSALYLCASSSDRSTNEKLFFGSGTQLSVL.

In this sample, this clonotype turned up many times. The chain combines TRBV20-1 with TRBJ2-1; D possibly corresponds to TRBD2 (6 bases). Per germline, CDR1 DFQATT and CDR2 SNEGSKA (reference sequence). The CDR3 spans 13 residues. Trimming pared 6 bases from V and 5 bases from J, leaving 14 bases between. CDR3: CSAARLENNEQFF. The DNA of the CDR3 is TGCAGTGCCGCCCGACTAGAAAACAATGAGCAGTTCTTC.

The DNA of the CDR3 is TGTGCCAGCAGGACCTTAGCGGGGGGGTTTAATAGCACAGATACGCAGTATTTT. Encoded protein: CASRTLAGGFNSTDTQYF. V gene TRBV6-5 combines with J gene TRBJ2-3; 11 bases align to TRBD2. The ends lost 6 bases at V and 0 bases at J; junction bases unmatched: 11. This CDR3 is 18 amino acids long. In germline, CDR1 is MNHEY, CDR2 SVGAGI.

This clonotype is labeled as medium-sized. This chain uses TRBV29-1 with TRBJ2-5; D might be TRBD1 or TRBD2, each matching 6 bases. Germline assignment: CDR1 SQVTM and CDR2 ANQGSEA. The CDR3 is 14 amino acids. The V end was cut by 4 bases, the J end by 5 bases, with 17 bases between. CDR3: CSVADSRTMETQYF. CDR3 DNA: TGCAGCGTTGCGGACAGTAGGACTATGGAGACCCAGTACTTC.

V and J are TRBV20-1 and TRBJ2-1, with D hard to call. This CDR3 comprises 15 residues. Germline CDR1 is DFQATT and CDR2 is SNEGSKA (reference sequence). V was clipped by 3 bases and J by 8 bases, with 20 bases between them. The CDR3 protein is CSASYSARSVYEQFF. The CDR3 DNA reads TGCAGTGCTAGCTACAGCGCCCGTAGTGTGTATGAGCAGTTCTTC.

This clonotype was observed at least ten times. CDR3 coding DNA: TGTGCCAGCAGCTTAGGGTCACTCTTATCTGGGGGAGAGACCCAGTACTTC. It specifies CASSLGSLLSGGETQYF. The chain links TRBV7-9 to TRBJ2-5; D possibly uses TRBD1 or TRBD2 (5 bases each). Trimming left V 1 base short and J 4 bases short, with 19 bases between. CDR1 and CDR2 from the germline V gene are SEHNR and FQNEAQ (reference sequence). The CDR3 totals 17 residues.

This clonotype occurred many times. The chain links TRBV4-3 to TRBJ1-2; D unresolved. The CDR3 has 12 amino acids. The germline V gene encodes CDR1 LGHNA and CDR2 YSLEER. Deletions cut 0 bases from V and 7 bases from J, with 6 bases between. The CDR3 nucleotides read TGCGCCAGCAGCCAAGAGGAGGCTGGCTACACCTTC. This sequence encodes CASSQEEAGYTF.